The rows below give T cell receptor beta chains drawn from one sample of a study of shared clonotypes between healthy human individuals. TCRdb's table, derived via immunoSEQ multiplex PCR, lists solely in-frame clones and lacks some. Of 1.5 million to 2.5 million clones in the sample, approximately 94% were seen once. The sequenced material came from naive CD8+ T cells sorted from blood. The receptors were sampled from a man younger than 35 in good health. The CDR3 runs from the conserved cysteine through the conserved F or W. A D gene is named only where the DNA matches it firmly. Not every row has a clone size; where given, it reads once, few, many or a size class.

d_gene: .; v_gene: TRBV5-1; len: 14; abundance: once; j_gene: TRBJ1-4; CDR3aa: CASSLGTDYEKLFF; CDR3nt: TGCGCCAGCAGCTTGGGGACAGATTATGAAAAACTGTTTTTT
d_gene: TRBD1; v_gene: TRBV27; len: 12; abundance: .; j_gene: TRBJ2-2; CDR3aa: CASSHDRVELFF; CDR3nt: TGTGCCAGCAGTCACGACAGGGTTGAGCTGTTTTTT
d_gene: TRBD2; v_gene: TRBV6-5; len: 14; abundance: .; j_gene: TRBJ2-3; CDR3aa: CASSSSGGTDTQYF; CDR3nt: TGTGCCAGCAGTTCTAGCGGGGGCACAGATACGCAGTATTTT
d_gene: TRBD2; v_gene: TRBV28; len: 13; abundance: .; j_gene: TRBJ2-1; CDR3aa: CATLERGNNEQFF; CDR3nt: TGTGCCACCTTAGAGCGGGGTAACAATGAGCAGTTCTTC
d_gene: TRBD1; v_gene: TRBV18; len: 15; abundance: .; j_gene: TRBJ1-2; CDR3aa: CASSPRRTGTNSYTF; CDR3nt: TGTGCCAGCTCACCACGGCGGACAGGGACAAACAGCTACACCTTC
d_gene: .; v_gene: TRBV4-1; len: 14; abundance: .; j_gene: TRBJ2-7; CDR3aa: CASSQSLRSYEQYF; CDR3nt: TGCGCCAGCAGCCAAAGTCTTCGGTCCTACGAGCAGTACTTC
d_gene: TRBD2; v_gene: TRBV7-9; len: 15; abundance: .; j_gene: TRBJ2-1; CDR3aa: CASNDRREYYNEQFF; CDR3nt: TGTGCCAGCAACGATCGGCGGGAGTATTACAATGAGCAGTTCTTC
d_gene: .; v_gene: TRBV28; len: 17; abundance: .; j_gene: TRBJ2-7; CDR3aa: CASSTSTENLHSYEQYF; CDR3nt: TGTGCCAGCAGTACCTCGACAGAGAACCTCCACTCCTACGAGCAGTACTTC
d_gene: TRBD1; v_gene: TRBV5-6; len: 17; abundance: .; j_gene: TRBJ1-5; CDR3aa: CASSLGWTGGSNQPQHF; CDR3nt: TGTGCCAGCAGCTTGGGTTGGACAGGGGGAAGCAATCAGCCCCAGCATTTT
d_gene: TRBD1; v_gene: TRBV5-3; len: 15; abundance: .; j_gene: TRBJ2-7; CDR3aa: CARSPPGQDYYEQYF; CDR3nt: TGTGCCAGAAGCCCTCCGGGACAGGATTACTACGAGCAGTACTTC
d_gene: .; v_gene: TRBV5-4; len: 14; abundance: once; j_gene: TRBJ2-2; CDR3aa: CASSFVENTGELFF; CDR3nt: TGTGCCAGCAGCTTCGTAGAAAACACCGGGGAGCTGTTTTTT
d_gene: .; v_gene: TRBV29-1; len: 12; abundance: .; j_gene: TRBJ1-1; CDR3aa: CSVLPMNTEAFF; CDR3nt: TGCAGCGTTCTCCCAATGAACACTGAAGCTTTCTTT
d_gene: TRBD2; v_gene: TRBV27; len: 14; abundance: .; j_gene: TRBJ2-1; CDR3aa: CASSRLAGGEEQFF; CDR3nt: TGTGCCAGCAGTAGGCTAGCGGGAGGCGAGGAGCAGTTCTTC
d_gene: .; v_gene: TRBV10-2; len: 18; abundance: .; j_gene: TRBJ1-2; CDR3aa: CASSESRGASVPNYGYTF; CDR3nt: TGCGCCAGCAGTGAGTCGAGGGGGGCATCTGTGCCTAACTATGGCTACACCTTC
d_gene: .; v_gene: TRBV4-1; len: 12; abundance: .; j_gene: TRBJ1-1; CDR3aa: CASSQDGEQAFF; CDR3nt: TGCGCCAGCAGCCAAGACGGCGAACAAGCTTTCTTT
d_gene: TRBD1; v_gene: TRBV9; len: 16; abundance: .; j_gene: TRBJ2-3; CDR3aa: CASSPYPGQGTDTQYF; CDR3nt: TGTGCCAGCAGCCCTTACCCGGGACAGGGAACAGATACGCAGTATTTT
d_gene: TRBD1; v_gene: TRBV27; len: 15; abundance: .; j_gene: TRBJ1-1; CDR3aa: CASSSPTGPLTEAFF; CDR3nt: TGTGCCAGCAGTTCCCCGACAGGGCCATTGACTGAAGCTTTCTTT
d_gene: .; v_gene: TRBV7-6; len: 13; abundance: few; j_gene: TRBJ1-2; CDR3aa: CASSLGRGDGYTF; CDR3nt: TGTGCCAGCAGCTTAGGTAGAGGGGATGGCTACACCTTC
d_gene: .; v_gene: TRBV19; len: 15; abundance: .; j_gene: TRBJ2-7; CDR3aa: CASSLEQGISYEQYF; CDR3nt: TGTGCCAGTAGTTTAGAACAGGGAATCTCCTACGAGCAGTACTTC
d_gene: .; v_gene: TRBV15; len: 15; abundance: .; j_gene: TRBJ2-7; CDR3aa: CATSREIATNYEQYF; CDR3nt: TGTGCCACCAGCAGAGAGATAGCCACGAACTACGAGCAGTACTTC
d_gene: .; v_gene: TRBV5-6; len: 12; abundance: .; j_gene: TRBJ2-7; CDR3aa: CASSLGRGEQYF; CDR3nt: TGTGCCAGCAGCTTGGGACGGGGCGAGCAGTACTTC
d_gene: .; v_gene: TRBV7-7; len: 13; abundance: .; j_gene: TRBJ1-1; CDR3aa: CASSPGGTREAFF; CDR3nt: TGTGCTAGCAGCCCTGGGGGGACCCGTGAAGCTTTCTTT
d_gene: .; v_gene: TRBV4-3; len: 16; abundance: .; j_gene: TRBJ2-3; CDR3aa: CASSLQGSRGTDTQYF; CDR3nt: TGCGCCAGCAGCCTTCAGGGGAGTAGAGGCACAGATACGCAGTATTTT
d_gene: .; v_gene: TRBV27; len: 17; abundance: .; j_gene: TRBJ1-2; CDR3aa: CASSFRNPLKGGDGYTF; CDR3nt: TGTGCCAGCAGCTTTAGGAACCCCCTTAAAGGGGGTGATGGCTACACCTTC